The 17 T cell receptor beta chains below all came from one sample that was sequenced in a study of shared clonotypes between healthy human individuals. TCRdb's copy holds only in-frame clones and misses some; the assay was immunoSEQ multiplex PCR. The data show roughly 500,000 clones, over 65% seen once. Material for sequencing was PBMCs. These receptors all stem from a woman aged 40 to 50 in good health. Some clones in this sample may be carry-over from other donors' samples.

This clone was seen repeatedly, ten times or more. CDR3 protein: CASSPSGRMNTEAFF. In DNA form, the CDR3 reads TGTGCCAGCAGCCCTAGTGGAAGGATGAACACTGAAGCTTTCTTT. V usage is TRBV7-9 and J usage is TRBJ1-1; no reliable D call. The CDR3 contains 15 residues. The germline V gene has CDR1 SEHNR and CDR2 FQNEAQ (reference sequence). Trimming left V 5 bases short and J 0 bases short, with 13 bases between.

This clone was seen just once. With only one base between it and a far larger clone, this is likely a read error. This chain connects TRBV25-1 to TRBJ2-7, with TRBD1 matching 7 bases. Germline V gives CDR1 MGHDK, CDR2 SYGVNS. The CDR3 is 12 amino acids. CDR3 residues: CASMGQNYEQHF. In nucleotides, the CDR3 is TGTGCCAGCATGGGACAGAACTACGAGCAGCACTTC.

This clone was detected a few times. V and J are TRBV19 and TRBJ1-5, with a possible D match to TRBD1 (6 bases). The CDR3 is made up of 16 amino acids. Trimming shortened V by 7 bases and J by 4 bases, and 20 bases separated the two germline ends. Germline assignment: CDR1 LNHDA and CDR2 SQIVND (reference sequence). DNA for the CDR3: TGTGCCAGTACCCGAGGGGGGGGCCCTACAAATCAGCCCCAGCATTTT. It encodes CASTRGGGPTNQPQHF.

This clone was detected a few times. The V call is TRBV18, the J call TRBJ1-1; D is perhaps TRBD1 (5 bases). The germline gives CDR1 KGHSH, CDR2 LQKENI. V lost 5 bases and J 2 bases, leaving 9 bases between the germline ends. The CDR3 consists of 13 residues. As DNA, the CDR3 is TGTGCCAGCTCATGGGGACCCAACACTGAAGCTTTCTTT. Translation: CASSWGPNTEAFF.

The genes are TRBV19 and TRBJ2-3; perhaps TRBD2 as D (5 bases). The CDR3 has 18 amino acids. V lost 4 bases and J 1 base, leaving 21 bases between the germline ends. Per the germline V gene, CDR1 is LNHDA and CDR2 is SQIVND (reference sequence). CDR3 nucleotides: TGTGCCAGTAGTAAATGGGAGTTTGGAGTCGGCGGCACAGATACGCAGTATTTT. Translated, it gives CASSKWEFGVGGTDTQYF.

This clone showed up many times. The chain is built from TRBV7-2 and TRBJ1-3; perhaps TRBD1 as D (6 bases). This CDR3 region has 15 residues. Germline CDR1 SGHTA, CDR2 FQGNSA. Trimming shortened V by 5 bases and J by 4 bases, and 15 bases separated the two germline ends. As DNA, the CDR3 is TGTGCCAGCAGCCCGGACAGCTCCACGGGAAACACCATATATTTT. Encoded protein: CASSPDSSTGNTIYF.

The chain uses TRBV28 and TRBJ1-6; TRBD1 is a possible D gene (6 bases). Trimming removed 7 bases at V and 8 bases at J, with 15 bases between. CDR3 length: 14 amino acids. Germline V gene sequence: CDR1 MDHEN, CDR2 SYDVKM. CDR3 in DNA: TGTGCCAGCACCCGGGACACCTCGTATTCACCCCTCCACTTT. Its protein product is CASTRDTSYSPLHF.

The gene calls are TRBV28 and TRBJ1-3; 8 positions agree with TRBD1. Germline V gives CDR1 MDHEN, CDR2 SYDVKM. The CDR3 has 15 amino acids. The junction had 5 bases not matched to a gene; V was cut back by 3 bases and J by 4 bases. As DNA, the CDR3 is TGTGCCAGCAGTTTGGGGGACAGGAGAGGAAACACCATATATTTT. Its translation: CASSLGDRRGNTIYF.

This chain joins TRBV5-5 and TRBJ2-7, with TRBD2 identical over 13 bases. With 2 bases clipped from V and 2 bases from J, the junction kept 7 bases outside the gene matches. CDR1 and CDR2 from the germline V gene are SGHKS and YYEKEE (reference sequence). The CDR3 length is 17 residues. The DNA of the CDR3 is TGTGCCAGCAGCTTTGGACTAGCGGGAGAGGGAACCTACGAGCAGTACTTC. It encodes CASSFGLAGEGTYEQYF.

The J gene is TRBJ2-7, the V gene TRBV19, with 9 bases identical to TRBD2. CDR1 is LNHDA, CDR2 SQIVND, per germline (reference sequence). Trimming removed 6 bases from V and 2 bases from J; junction bases left unmatched: 8. The CDR3 length is 15 residues. CDR3 sequence reads: CASSPTGGGAYEQYF. The CDR3 DNA reads TGTGCCAGTAGCCCAACCGGCGGGGGGGCCTACGAGCAGTACTTC.

The V gene is TRBV7-8, the J gene TRBJ1-5, with TRBD1 matching over 7 bases. Germline V gene lookup returns CDR1 SGHVS and CDR2 FQNEAQ. With 6 bases clipped from V and 4 bases from J, the junction kept 6 bases outside the gene matches. There are 14 residues in the CDR3. CDR3 residues: CASRLTGRNQPQHF. CDR3 bases: TGTGCCAGCAGATTGACAGGGAGGAATCAGCCCCAGCATTTT.

Points on this clone: A much larger clone sits a single nucleotide away, making a read error possible. The genes are TRBV30 and TRBJ2-7, with D possibly being TRBD2 (7 bases). CDR3 size: 13 residues. From germline, CDR1 is GTSNPN and CDR2 SVGIG (reference sequence). DNA for the CDR3: TGTGTCTGGAGTCGGGGGGCCACCTACGAGCAGTACTTC. Residues: CVWSRGATYEQYF.

The V and J genes are TRBV27 and TRBJ2-7, with 8 bases matching TRBD1. CDR3 size: 16 residues. V shed 4 bases, J shed 2 bases, and the junction held 10 bases outside the gene matches. Germline CDR1 and CDR2: MNHEY and SMNVEV (reference sequence). The CDR3 sequence is CASSSPGTGYAYEQYF. The CDR3 DNA is TGTGCCAGCAGTTCCCCCGGGACAGGCTATGCCTACGAGCAGTACTTC.

The chain combines TRBV6-1 with TRBJ1-5; D is unclear. V was cut by 2 bases and J by 6 bases, with 11 bases left in between. The germline V gene has CDR1 MNHNS and CDR2 SASEGT. The CDR3 runs 14 residues. For the CDR3, the DNA is TGTGCCAGCAGTGAAAACGGGCCGGGTCAGCCCCAGCATTTT. It is translated as CASSENGPGQPQHF.

J is TRBJ2-5 and V is TRBV11-2; D is undetermined. Germline CDR1 and CDR2: SGHAT and FQNNGV. V was trimmed by 1 base and J by 1 base, leaving 7 bases between them. The CDR3 is 14 amino acids. CDR3 in DNA: TGTGCCAGCAGCTTAGTACGTGTCCAAGAGACCCAGTACTTC. Its protein product is CASSLVRVQETQYF.

As concerns this clone: A much larger clone lies a single base off, so this may be a read error. The chain combines TRBV6-1 with TRBJ2-7; 8 bases match TRBD2. CDR3 length: 15 residues. CDR1 MNHNS and CDR2 SASEGT come from the germline V gene. Trimming at V came to 1 base and at J to 3 bases, leaving 5 bases not matched to a gene. Here the CDR3 DNA reads TGTGCCAGCAGTGAAGAAGCGGGAGCCTACTACGAGCAGTACTTC. Translating it yields CASSEEAGAYYEQYF.

This chain joins TRBV5-6 and TRBJ2-7; maybe TRBD1 (6 bases). The CDR3 is 13 amino acids. Trimming cost V 4 bases and J 5 bases, with 13 bases left between them. The V gene's germline CDR1 is SGHDT and CDR2 YYEEEE. The CDR3 region has the DNA TGTGCCAGCAGCGTACAGGGTAGGCACGAGCAGTACTTC. Translated: CASSVQGRHEQYF.